The T cell receptor (beta chain) under discussion was sequenced for a study of shared clonotypes between healthy human individuals. Overall study context: Donors, aged 18 to 49, were a couple of women and three men. Points from the study as a whole: Shared across a few donors were approximately 5% of the naive CD4 clonotypes. For sorted subsets, rarefaction showed incomplete sequencing despite large depth.

Germline CDR1 is SGHNT and CDR2 is YYREEE (reference sequence). CDR3 size: 14 residues. V lost 4 bases and J lost 1; bases outside the gene matches: 1. Some clones are missing from TCRdb's copy, which holds only in-frame ones; the method was immunoSEQ multiplex PCR. This table holds roughly 1,100,000 clones, around 76% found once. In regard to this clone: As yet, its antigen is unknown. This is likely an artifact of a read error, given a far larger clone one base away. Other DNA sequences in this specimen translate into the identical CDR3.

The sequencing sample was made of memory CD4+ T cells sorted from blood. Subset noted: CD45RA-negative fraction. This chain links TRBV5-4 with TRBJ1-1; 10 bases map to TRBD1. The clonotype was recovered from a young man in good health. CDR3 in DNA: TGTGCCAGCAGCAGGGACAGGGGGAACACTGAAGCTTTCTTT. Encoded protein: CASSRDRGNTEAFF.